The present TCR beta chain was sequenced within a study of monozygotic twins with inflammatory bowel disease. Germline assignment: CDR1 SGHDT and CDR2 YYEEEE. CDR3 length: 14 residues. With no T cell sorting beforehand, total RNA was isolated from whole blood. The study subjected TCRalpha and TCRbeta cDNA to two nested PCRs of about 15 and 9 cycles. For each CDR3 protein, TCRdb gives one entry from its re-call of the 5' RACE reads, without DNA. Here the sample table reports over 350,000 distinct CDR3 sequences. What was sequenced was blood. This receptor was obtained from a human donor with ulcerative colitis or Crohn's disease, or a healthy co-twin of an affected twin (not recorded which). V gene TRBV5-6 combines with J gene TRBJ2-7. The CDR3 region is CASSLDGLSYEQYF.